This is a list of T cell receptor beta chains from one sample in a study of T cell responses to AZD1222 COVID-19 vaccine. The table came from immunoSEQ multiplex PCR; TCRdb's copy has only in-frame clones and leaves some out. The data contain 140,000 or so clones, approximately 85% of them singletons. The input for sequencing was peripheral blood, taken 28 days after the second dose of the MenACWY control vaccine. These receptors all come from an adult who received the MenACWY meningococcal vaccine as a control. Both conserved end residues are part of each CDR3. The order of the fields is clone size, V gene, D gene, J gene, CDR3 protein, CDR3 DNA. The D gene is left open where the match is weak. Clone size is shown for a subset of rows, as once, few, many or a class of expanded clone.

>.|TRBV4-2|TRBD2|TRBJ2-7
CASSQERTSGMGGDEQYF
TGTGCCAGCAGCCAAGAGAGGACTAGCGGGATGGGAGGCGACGAGCAGTACTTC
>.|TRBV5-1|TRBD2|TRBJ2-2
CASRNPSGGAGELFF
TGCGCCAGCAGGAACCCTAGCGGGGGGGCCGGGGAGCTGTTTTTT
>.|TRBV7-9|TRBD1|TRBJ1-2
CASSTSQEGADYGYTF
TGTGCCAGCAGCACAAGCCAGGAGGGGGCCGACTATGGCTACACCTTC
>once|TRBV25-1|TRBD2|TRBJ2-7
CASARRGGDEQYF
TGTGCCAGCGCCCGGCGGGGAGGGGACGAGCAGTACTTC
>.|TRBV6-2/TRBV6-3|TRBD2|TRBJ2-1
CASSYTASGRLSEQFF
TGTGCCAGCAGTTACACGGCTAGCGGGAGATTAAGTGAGCAGTTCTTC
>.|TRBV28|.|TRBJ2-7
CASQDRLYEQYF
TGTGCCAGCCAGGACAGACTTTACGAGCAGTACTTC
>.|TRBV19|.|TRBJ1-2
CASSMKRVAGYTF
TGTGCCAGTAGTATGAAAAGGGTAGCAGGCTACACCTTC
>.|TRBV30|.|TRBJ2-7
CAWSNSYEQYF
TGTGCCTGGAGTAATAGCTACGAGCAGTACTTC
>.|TRBV5-4|.|TRBJ2-3
CASSLKTGTDTQYF
TGTGCCAGCAGCTTGAAGACAGGCACAGATACGCAGTATTTT
>once|TRBV15|TRBD2|TRBJ2-7
CATRTSAGEQYF
TGTGCCACCAGGACTAGCGCAGGCGAGCAGTACTTC
>.|TRBV7-9|.|TRBJ1-4
CASSSLRPAGEGEKLFF
TGTGCCAGCAGTAGCTTACGCCCCGCAGGGGAAGGAGAAAAACTGTTTTTT
>.|TRBV6-5|TRBD1|TRBJ1-1
CASSYTSGTVTEAFF
TGTGCCAGCAGTTACACCTCTGGGACAGTCACTGAAGCTTTCTTT
>.|TRBV19|TRBD1|TRBJ1-1
CASTQGGTPEAFF
TGTGCCAGTACTCAGGGGGGGACCCCTGAAGCTTTCTTT
>.|TRBV6-4|TRBD2|TRBJ2-3
CASSDSTSGTTDTQYF
TGTGCCAGCAGTGACTCAACTAGCGGGACCACAGATACGCAGTATTTT
>.|TRBV11-1|TRBD2|TRBJ2-7
CASSSPGLTLFYEQYF
TGTGCCAGCAGCTCACCGGGACTAACTCTCTTCTACGAGCAGTACTTC
>few|TRBV3-1/TRBV3-2|.|TRBJ1-6
CASSQDREVDNSPLHF
TGTGCCAGCAGCCAAGACAGGGAAGTAGATAATTCACCCCTCCACTTT
>.|TRBV9|TRBD2|TRBJ2-7
CASSVSGSVTYEQYF
TGTGCCAGCAGCGTAAGCGGGAGCGTTACCTACGAGCAGTACTTC
>.|TRBV28|.|TRBJ1-2
CASRSEGYTF
TGTGCCAGCAGATCCGAGGGCTACACCTTC
>.|TRBV7-3|.|TRBJ2-7
CASSWTGSSYEQYF
TGTGCCAGCAGCTGGACGGGCTCGTCCTACGAGCAGTACTTC
>once|TRBV28|TRBD1|TRBJ2-1
CASRRDRSYNEQFF
TGTGCCAGCAGGAGGGACAGGTCCTACAATGAGCAGTTCTTC
>.|TRBV13|.|TRBJ1-2
CASARERLYGYTF
TGTGCCAGCGCCCGGGAGAGGCTATATGGCTACACCTTC
>.|TRBV6-2/TRBV6-3|.|TRBJ1-1
CASSYSKGGIRGTEAFF
TGTGCCAGCAGTTACTCGAAGGGGGGTATCAGAGGCACTGAAGCTTTCTTT
>.|TRBV28|TRBD1|TRBJ1-2
CASSLTGAPHYGYTF
TGTGCCAGCAGTCTTACAGGGGCGCCCCACTATGGCTACACCTTC
>.|TRBV30|.|TRBJ2-6
CAWSSGSGANVLTF
TGTGCCTGGAGCTCGGGCTCTGGGGCCAACGTCCTGACTTTC
>once|TRBV5-6|TRBD1|TRBJ1-6
CASSRGTGSYNSPLHF
TGTGCCAGCAGCCGGGGGACAGGGAGTTATAATTCACCCCTCCACTTT
>.|TRBV19|.|TRBJ1-5
CASSDSSNQPQHF
TGTGCCAGTTCGGACAGTAGCAATCAGCCCCAGCATTTT
>.|TRBV6-6|TRBD2|TRBJ2-7
CASSYFSGNYYEQYF
TGTGCCAGCAGTTACTTTAGCGGGAACTACTACGAGCAGTACTTC
>.|TRBV3-1/TRBV3-2|TRBD1|TRBJ2-7
CASSQTGEGNGQYF
TGTGCCAGCAGCCAGACAGGGGAAGGGAATGGGCAGTACTTC
>once|TRBV12-3/TRBV12-4|.|TRBJ2-2
CASSSQRTGELFF
TGTGCCAGCAGTTCTCAGCGTACCGGGGAGCTGTTTTTT
>.|TRBV7-3|.|TRBJ1-1
CASSLTGPDTEAFF
TGTGCCAGCAGCTTAACTGGTCCGGACACTGAAGCTTTCTTT
>.|TRBV14|.|TRBJ2-7
CASSQGGFGSQQYF
TGTGCCAGCAGCCAGGGGGGTTTTGGGTCCCAGCAGTACTTC
>.|TRBV28|TRBD1|TRBJ2-7
CASSAGTALIYEQYF
TGTGCCAGCAGTGCCGGGACAGCATTAATCTACGAGCAGTACTTC
>once|TRBV3-1/TRBV3-2|.|TRBJ2-3
CASSPKCTDTQYF
TGTGCCAGCTCCCCGAAGTGCACAGATACGCAGTATTTT
>.|TRBV7-3|.|TRBJ1-1
CASSLQKNTEAFF
TGTGCCAGCAGCTTACAAAAGAACACTGAAGCTTTCTTT
>.|TRBV19|TRBD2|TRBJ2-1
CASGSQAGLYNEQFF
TGTGCCAGTGGGTCCCAAGCGGGGCTCTACAATGAGCAGTTCTTC
>.|TRBV3-1/TRBV3-2|TRBD1|TRBJ2-1
CASSPLQGARSYNEQFF
TGTGCCAGCAGCCCCCTCCAGGGGGCGCGATCATATAATGAGCAGTTCTTC
>.|TRBV27|.|TRBJ2-3
CASSWDGTDTQYF
TGTGCCAGCAGTTGGGACGGCACAGATACGCAGTATTTT
>.|TRBV2|TRBD2|TRBJ2-3
CASSLEGTTLPSTDTQYF
TGTGCCAGCAGCCTAGAGGGGACTACTCTGCCTAGCACAGATACGCAGTATTTT
>.|TRBV5-5|.|TRBJ2-1
CASSLYYMASYNEQFF
TGTGCCAGCAGCTTGTACTATATGGCCTCCTACAATGAGCAGTTCTTC
>.|TRBV28|.|TRBJ1-5
CASSLYLSNQPQHF
TGTGCCAGCAGTTTATACCTTAGCAATCAGCCCCAGCATTTT
>.|TRBV7-2|.|TRBJ1-3
CASSLTPGSGNTIYF
TGTGCCAGCAGCTTGACGCCCGGGAGTGGAAACACCATATATTTT
>.|TRBV18|.|TRBJ2-3
CASSPGRESTDTQYF
TGTGCCAGCTCACCGGGACGGGAAAGCACAGATACGCAGTATTTT
>.|TRBV19|.|TRBJ2-4
CASSTPGVGDGSIQYF
TGTGCCAGTAGTACCCCTGGGGTGGGGGACGGCAGCATTCAGTACTTC
>.|TRBV6-2/TRBV6-3|.|TRBJ2-7
CASSSTRQSTYEQYF
TGTGCCAGCAGTTCCACCCGACAGAGTACCTACGAGCAGTACTTC
>.|TRBV6-5|.|TRBJ2-7
CASSPPGRIYEQYF
TGTGCCAGCAGCCCCCCCGGACGGATTTACGAGCAGTACTTC
>.|TRBV20-1|.|TRBJ2-5
CSARGGETQYF
TGCAGTGCTAGGGGGGGCGAGACCCAGTACTTC
>few|TRBV19|.|TRBJ1-4
CASSLPYGFDLEKLFF
TGTGCCAGTAGTCTTCCCTATGGCTTTGACTTGGAAAAACTGTTTTTT
>.|TRBV27|.|TRBJ2-2
CASSLVTSGELFF
TGTGCCAGCAGTTTAGTGACATCCGGGGAGCTGTTTTTT
>.|TRBV19|TRBD2|TRBJ2-3
CASRSGSVADTQYF
TGTGCCAGTCGCAGCGGGAGTGTCGCAGATACGCAGTATTTT
>.|TRBV19|.|TRBJ2-1
CASSIGQTAYNEQFF
TGTGCCAGTAGTATTGGCCAGACTGCCTACAATGAGCAGTTCTTC